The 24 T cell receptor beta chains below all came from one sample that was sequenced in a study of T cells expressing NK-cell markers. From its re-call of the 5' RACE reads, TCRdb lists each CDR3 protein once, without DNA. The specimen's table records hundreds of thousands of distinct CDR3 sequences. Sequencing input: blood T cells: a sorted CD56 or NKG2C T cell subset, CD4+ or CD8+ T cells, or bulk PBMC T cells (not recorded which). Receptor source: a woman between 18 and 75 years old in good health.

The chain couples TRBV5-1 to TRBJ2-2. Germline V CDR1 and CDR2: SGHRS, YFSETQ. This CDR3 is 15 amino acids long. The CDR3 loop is CASSLAVSLAGELFF.

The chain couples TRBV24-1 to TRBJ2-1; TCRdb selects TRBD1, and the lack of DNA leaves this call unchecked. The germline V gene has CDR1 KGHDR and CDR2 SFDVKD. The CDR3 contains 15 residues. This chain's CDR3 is CAVQGAGLLYNEQFF.

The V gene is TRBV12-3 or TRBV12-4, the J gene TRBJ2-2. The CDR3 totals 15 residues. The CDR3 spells CASSPAEVGTGELFF.

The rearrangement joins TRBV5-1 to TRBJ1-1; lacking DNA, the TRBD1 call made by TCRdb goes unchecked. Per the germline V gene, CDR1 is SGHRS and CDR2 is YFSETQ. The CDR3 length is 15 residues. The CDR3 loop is CASSLSGSGNTEAFF.

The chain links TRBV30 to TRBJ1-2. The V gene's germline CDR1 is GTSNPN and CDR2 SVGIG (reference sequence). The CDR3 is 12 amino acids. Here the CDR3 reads CAWSVIPAGYTF.

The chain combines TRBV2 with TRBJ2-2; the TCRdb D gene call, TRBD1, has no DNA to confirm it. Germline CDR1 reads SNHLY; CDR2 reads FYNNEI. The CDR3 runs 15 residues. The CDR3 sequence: CASSEYSGVAGELFF.

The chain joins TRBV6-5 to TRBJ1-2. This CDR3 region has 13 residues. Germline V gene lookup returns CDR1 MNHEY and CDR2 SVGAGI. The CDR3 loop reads CASSNEGLGGYTF.

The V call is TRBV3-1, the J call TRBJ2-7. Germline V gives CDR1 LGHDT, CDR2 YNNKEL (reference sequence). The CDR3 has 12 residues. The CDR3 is CASSQADYEQYF.

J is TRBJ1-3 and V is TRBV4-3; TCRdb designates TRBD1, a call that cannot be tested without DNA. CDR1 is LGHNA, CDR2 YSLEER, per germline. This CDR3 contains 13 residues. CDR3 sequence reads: CASSPGTGNTIYF.

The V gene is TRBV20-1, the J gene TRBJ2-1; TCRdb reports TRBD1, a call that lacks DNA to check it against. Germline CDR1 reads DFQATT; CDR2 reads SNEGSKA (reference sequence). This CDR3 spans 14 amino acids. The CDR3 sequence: CSASGGKGNNEQFF.

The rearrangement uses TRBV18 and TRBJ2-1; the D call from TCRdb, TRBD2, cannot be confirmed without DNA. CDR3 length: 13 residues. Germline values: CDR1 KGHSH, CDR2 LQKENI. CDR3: CASSVARYNEQFF.

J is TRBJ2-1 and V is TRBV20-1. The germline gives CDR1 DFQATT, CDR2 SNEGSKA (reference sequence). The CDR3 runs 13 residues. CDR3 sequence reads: CSAEKDHYNEQFF.

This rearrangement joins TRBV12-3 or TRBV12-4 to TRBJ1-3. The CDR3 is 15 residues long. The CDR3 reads CASRPKTVSGNTIYF.

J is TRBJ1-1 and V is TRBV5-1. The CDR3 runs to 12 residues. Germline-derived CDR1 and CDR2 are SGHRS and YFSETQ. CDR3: CASRWANTEAFF.

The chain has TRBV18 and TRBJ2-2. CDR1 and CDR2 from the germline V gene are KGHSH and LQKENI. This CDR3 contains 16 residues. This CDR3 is CASSPRGHRTTGELFF.

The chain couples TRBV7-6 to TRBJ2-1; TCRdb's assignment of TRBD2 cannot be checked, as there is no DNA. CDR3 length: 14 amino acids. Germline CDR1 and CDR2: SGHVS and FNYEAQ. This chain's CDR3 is CASSPRLGNNEQFF.

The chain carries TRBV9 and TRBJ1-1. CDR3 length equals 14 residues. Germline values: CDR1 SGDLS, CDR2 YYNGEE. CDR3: CASSVAVVNTEAFF.

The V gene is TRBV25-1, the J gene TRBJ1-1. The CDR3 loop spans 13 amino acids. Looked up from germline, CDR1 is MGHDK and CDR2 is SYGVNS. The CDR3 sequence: CASVGGSSTEAFF.

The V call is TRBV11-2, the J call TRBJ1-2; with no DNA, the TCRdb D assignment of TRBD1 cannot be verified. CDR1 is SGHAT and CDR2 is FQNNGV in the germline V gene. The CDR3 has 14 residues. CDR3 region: CASSLGPPGYGYTF.

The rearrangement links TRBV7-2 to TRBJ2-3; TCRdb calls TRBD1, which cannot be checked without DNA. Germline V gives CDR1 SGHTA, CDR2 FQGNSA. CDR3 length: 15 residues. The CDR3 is CASSPGTGGIDTQYF.

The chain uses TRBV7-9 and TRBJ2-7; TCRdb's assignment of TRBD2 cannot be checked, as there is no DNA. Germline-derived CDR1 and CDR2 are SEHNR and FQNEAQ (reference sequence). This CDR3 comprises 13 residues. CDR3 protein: CASSGGSGYEQYF.

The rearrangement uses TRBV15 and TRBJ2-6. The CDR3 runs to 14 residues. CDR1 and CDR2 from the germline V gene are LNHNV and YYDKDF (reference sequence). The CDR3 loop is CATSTFSGANVLTF.

Here the CDR3 reads CASSPDGSTGEKLFF. The chain couples TRBV4-2 to TRBJ1-4; TCRdb designates TRBD1, a call that cannot be tested without DNA. Germline V lookup: CDR1 LGHNA, CDR2 YNFKEQ. CDR3 length: 15 amino acids.

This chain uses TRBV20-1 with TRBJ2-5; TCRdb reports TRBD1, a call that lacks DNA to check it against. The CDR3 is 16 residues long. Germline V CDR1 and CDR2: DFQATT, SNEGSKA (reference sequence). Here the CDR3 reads CSARAFRQGWQETQYF.